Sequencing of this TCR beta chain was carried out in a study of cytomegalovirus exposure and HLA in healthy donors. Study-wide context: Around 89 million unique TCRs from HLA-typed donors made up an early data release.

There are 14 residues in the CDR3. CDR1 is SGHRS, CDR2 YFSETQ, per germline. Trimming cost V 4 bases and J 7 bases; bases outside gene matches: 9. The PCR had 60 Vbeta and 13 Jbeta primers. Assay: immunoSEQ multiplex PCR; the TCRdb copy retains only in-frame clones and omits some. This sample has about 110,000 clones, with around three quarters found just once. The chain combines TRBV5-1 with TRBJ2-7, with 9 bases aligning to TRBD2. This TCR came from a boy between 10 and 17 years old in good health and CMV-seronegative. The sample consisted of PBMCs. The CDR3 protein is CASSPMAGGREQYF. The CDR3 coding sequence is TGCGCCAGCAGCCCTATGGCGGGAGGGAGGGAGCAGTACTTC. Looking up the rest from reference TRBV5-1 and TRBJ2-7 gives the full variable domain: KAGVTQTPRYLIKTRGQQVTLSCSPISGHRSVSWYQQTPGQGLQFLFEYFSETQRNKGNFPGRFSGRQFSNSRSEMNVSTLELGDSALYLCASSPMAGGREQYFGPGTRLTVT.